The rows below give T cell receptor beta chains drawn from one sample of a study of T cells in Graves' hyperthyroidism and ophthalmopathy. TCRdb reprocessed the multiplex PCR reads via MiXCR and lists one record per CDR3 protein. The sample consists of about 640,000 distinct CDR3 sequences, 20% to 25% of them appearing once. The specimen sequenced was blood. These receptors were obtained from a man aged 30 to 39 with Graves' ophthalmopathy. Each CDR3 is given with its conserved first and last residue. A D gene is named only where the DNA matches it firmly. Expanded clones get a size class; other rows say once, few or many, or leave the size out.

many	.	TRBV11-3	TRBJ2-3	CASSISGSNTDTQYF	TGTGCCAGCAGCATAAGCGGGTCCAACACAGATACGCAGTATTTT
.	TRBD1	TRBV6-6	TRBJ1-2	CASSYSRQGGGYGYTF	TGTGCCAGCAGTTACTCGAGGCAGGGGGGCGGCTATGGCTACACCTTC
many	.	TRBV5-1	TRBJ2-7	CASSYRQGKHEQYF	TGCGCCAGCAGCTACCGGCAGGGGAAACACGAGCAGTACTTC
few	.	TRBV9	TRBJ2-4	CASSVAADRPQNIQYF	TGTGCCAGCAGCGTAGCTGCAGACAGGCCCCAAAACATTCAGTACTTC
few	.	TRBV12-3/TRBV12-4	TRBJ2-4	CASSLTDLAKNIQYF	TGTGCCAGCAGTTTGACAGATTTAGCCAAAAACATTCAGTACTTC
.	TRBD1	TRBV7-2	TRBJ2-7	CASSSLGGRGRREQYF	TGTGCCAGCAGCTCGCTCGGGGGCAGGGGGCGCCGTGAGCAGTACTTC
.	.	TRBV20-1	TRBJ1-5	CSARNGPPGYSNQPQHF	TGCAGTGCTCGCAACGGGCCGCCGGGTTATAGCAATCAGCCCCAGCATTTT
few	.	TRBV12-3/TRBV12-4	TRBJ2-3	CATKGGTDTQYF	TGTGCCACCAAAGGGGGCACAGATACGCAGTATTTT
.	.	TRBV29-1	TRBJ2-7	CSVEDRVSYEQYF	TGCAGCGTTGAAGACAGGGTCTCCTACGAGCAGTACTTC
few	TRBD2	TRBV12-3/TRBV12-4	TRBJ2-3	CASSGLATSTDTQYF	TGTGCCAGCAGTGGACTAGCGACTAGCACAGATACGCAGTATTTT
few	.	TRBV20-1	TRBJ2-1	CSARDRADRSYNEQFF	TGCAGTGCTAGAGATCGAGCTGACCGCTCCTACAATGAGCAGTTCTTC
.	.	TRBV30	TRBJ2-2	CAWIGIRGGELFF	TGTGCCTGGATCGGAATTCGAGGCGGGGAGCTGTTTTTT
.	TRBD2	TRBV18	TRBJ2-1	CASSPGLENEQFF	TGTGCCAGCTCACCCGGACTAGAAAATGAGCAGTTCTTC
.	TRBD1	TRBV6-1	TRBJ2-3	CASSEALGTVKDTQYF	TGTGCCAGCAGTGAAGCACTCGGGACAGTTAAAGATACGCAGTATTTT
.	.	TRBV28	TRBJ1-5	CATTWGGNQPQHF	TGTGCCACCACATGGGGGGGCAATCAGCCCCAGCATTTT
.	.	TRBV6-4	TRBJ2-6	CASSVTSGPGANVLTF	TGTGCCAGCAGCGTGACGTCGGGGCCCGGGGCCAACGTCCTGACTTTC
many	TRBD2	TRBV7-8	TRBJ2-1	CASSPIGGGIGNEQFF	TGTGCCAGCAGCCCTATTGGCGGGGGGATTGGCAATGAGCAGTTCTTC
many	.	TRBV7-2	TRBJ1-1	CASSYRRAGRGAEAFF	TGTGCCAGCAGCTACCGGAGGGCAGGGAGGGGGGCTGAAGCTTTCTTT
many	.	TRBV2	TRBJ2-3	CASTQGVPGSTRTDTQYF	TGTGCCAGCACGCAAGGGGTACCGGGCTCCACCAGAACAGATACGCAGTATTTT
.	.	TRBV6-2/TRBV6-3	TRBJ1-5	CASSPLVDPNQPQHF	TGTGCCAGCAGTCCGCTAGTCGACCCCAATCAGCCCCAGCATTTT
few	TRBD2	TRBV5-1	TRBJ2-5	CASSSGLAGVRETQYF	TGCGCCAGCAGCTCTGGACTAGCGGGAGTTCGGGAGACCCAGTACTTC
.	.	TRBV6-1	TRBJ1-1	CASFRNTEAFF	TGTGCCAGCTTTCGGAACACTGAAGCTTTCTTT
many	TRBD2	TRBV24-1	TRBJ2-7	CATSAPGLAGEQYF	TGTGCCACCAGTGCCCCGGGACTAGCGGGGGAGCAGTACTTC